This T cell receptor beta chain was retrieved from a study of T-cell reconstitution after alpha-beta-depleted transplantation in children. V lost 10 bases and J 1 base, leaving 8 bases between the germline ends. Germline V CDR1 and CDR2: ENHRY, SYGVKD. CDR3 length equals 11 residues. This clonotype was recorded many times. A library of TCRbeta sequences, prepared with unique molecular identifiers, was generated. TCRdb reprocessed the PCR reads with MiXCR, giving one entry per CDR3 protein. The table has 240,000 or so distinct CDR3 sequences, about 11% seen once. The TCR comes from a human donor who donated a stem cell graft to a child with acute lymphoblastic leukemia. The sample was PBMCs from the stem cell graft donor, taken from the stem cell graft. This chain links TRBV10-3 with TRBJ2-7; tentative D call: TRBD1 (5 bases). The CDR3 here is CATQGSYEQYF. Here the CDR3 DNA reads TGTGCCACCCAGGGATCCTACGAGCAGTACTTC.